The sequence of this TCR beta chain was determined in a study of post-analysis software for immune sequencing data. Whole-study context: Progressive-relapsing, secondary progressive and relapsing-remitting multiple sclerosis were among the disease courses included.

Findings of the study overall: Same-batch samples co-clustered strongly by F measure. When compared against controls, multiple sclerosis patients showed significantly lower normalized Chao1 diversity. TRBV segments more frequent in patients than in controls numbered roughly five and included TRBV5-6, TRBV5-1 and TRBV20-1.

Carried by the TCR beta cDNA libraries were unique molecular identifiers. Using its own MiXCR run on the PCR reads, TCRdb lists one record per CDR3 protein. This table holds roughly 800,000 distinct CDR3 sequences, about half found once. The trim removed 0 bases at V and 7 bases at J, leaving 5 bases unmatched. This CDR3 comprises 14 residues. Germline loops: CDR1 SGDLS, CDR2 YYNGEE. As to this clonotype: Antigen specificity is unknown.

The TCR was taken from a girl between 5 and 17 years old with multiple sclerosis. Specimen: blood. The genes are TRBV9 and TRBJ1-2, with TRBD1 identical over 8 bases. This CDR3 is CASSVGAGGLGYTF. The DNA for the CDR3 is TGTGCCAGCAGCGTAGGGGCAGGGGGCCTTGGCTACACCTTC.